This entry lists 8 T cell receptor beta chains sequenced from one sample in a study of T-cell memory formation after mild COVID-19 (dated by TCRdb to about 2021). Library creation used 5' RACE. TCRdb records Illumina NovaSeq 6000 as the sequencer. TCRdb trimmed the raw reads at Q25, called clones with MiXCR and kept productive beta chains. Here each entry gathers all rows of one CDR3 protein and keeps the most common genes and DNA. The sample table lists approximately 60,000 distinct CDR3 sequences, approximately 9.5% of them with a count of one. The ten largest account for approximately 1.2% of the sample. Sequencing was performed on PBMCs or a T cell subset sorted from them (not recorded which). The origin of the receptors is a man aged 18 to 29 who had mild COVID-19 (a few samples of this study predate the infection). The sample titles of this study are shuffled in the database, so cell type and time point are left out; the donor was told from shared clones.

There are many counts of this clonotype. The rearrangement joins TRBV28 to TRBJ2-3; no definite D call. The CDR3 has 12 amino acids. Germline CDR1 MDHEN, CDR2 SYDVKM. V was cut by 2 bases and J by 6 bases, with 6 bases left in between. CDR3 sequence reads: CASSLRRDTQYF. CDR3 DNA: TGTGCCAGCAGTTTAAGGCGTGATACGCAGTATTTT.

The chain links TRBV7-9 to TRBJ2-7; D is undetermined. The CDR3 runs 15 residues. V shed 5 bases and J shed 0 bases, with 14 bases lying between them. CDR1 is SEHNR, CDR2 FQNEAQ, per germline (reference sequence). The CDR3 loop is CASSLGIWSSYEQYF. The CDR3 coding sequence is TGTGCCAGCAGCCTAGGTATATGGTCCTCCTACGAGCAGTACTTC. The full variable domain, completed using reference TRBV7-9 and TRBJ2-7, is DTGVSQNPRHKITKRGQNVTFRCDPISEHNRLYWYRQTLGQGPEFLTYFQNEAQLEKSRLLSDRFSAERPKGSFSTLEIQRTEQGDSAMYLCASSLGIWSSYEQYFGPGTRLTVT.

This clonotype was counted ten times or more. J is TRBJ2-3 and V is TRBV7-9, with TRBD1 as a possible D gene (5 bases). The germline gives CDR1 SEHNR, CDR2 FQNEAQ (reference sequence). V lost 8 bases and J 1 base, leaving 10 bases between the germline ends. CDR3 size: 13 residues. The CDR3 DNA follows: TGTGCCAGCCTAGGCAGGGGCACAGATACGCAGTATTTT. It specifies CASLGRGTDTQYF.

This CDR3 reads CASSQGLSSDTQYF. CDR3 nucleotides: TGTGCCAGCAGCCAAGGGTTGAGCTCAGATACGCAGTATTTT. This chain uses TRBV3-1 with TRBJ2-3; no clear D gene. Germline assignment: CDR1 LGHDT and CDR2 YNNKEL (reference sequence). This CDR3 is built from 14 residues. The germline V and J ends were trimmed by 1 base and 4 bases, with 9 bases remaining between them.

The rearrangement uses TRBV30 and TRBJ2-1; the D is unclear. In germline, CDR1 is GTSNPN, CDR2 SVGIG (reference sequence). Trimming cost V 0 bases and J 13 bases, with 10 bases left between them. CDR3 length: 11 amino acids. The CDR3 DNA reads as TGTGCCTGGAGTGTACGACTTGGCCAGTTCTTC. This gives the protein CAWSVRLGQFF.

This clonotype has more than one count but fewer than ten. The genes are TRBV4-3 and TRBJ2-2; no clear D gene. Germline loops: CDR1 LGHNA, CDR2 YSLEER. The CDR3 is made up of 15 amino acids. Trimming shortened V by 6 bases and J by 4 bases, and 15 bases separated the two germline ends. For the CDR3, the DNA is TGCGCCAGCAGTGACTCCGGGCCAAGCACCGGGGAGCTGTTTTTT. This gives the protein CASSDSGPSTGELFF.

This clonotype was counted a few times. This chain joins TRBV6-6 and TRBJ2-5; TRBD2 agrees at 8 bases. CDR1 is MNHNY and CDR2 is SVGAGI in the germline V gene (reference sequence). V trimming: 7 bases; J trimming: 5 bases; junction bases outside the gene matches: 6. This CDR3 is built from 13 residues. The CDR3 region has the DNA TGTGCCAGCACTCCCCCGGGGGGGGAGACCCAGTACTTC. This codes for CASTPPGGETQYF.

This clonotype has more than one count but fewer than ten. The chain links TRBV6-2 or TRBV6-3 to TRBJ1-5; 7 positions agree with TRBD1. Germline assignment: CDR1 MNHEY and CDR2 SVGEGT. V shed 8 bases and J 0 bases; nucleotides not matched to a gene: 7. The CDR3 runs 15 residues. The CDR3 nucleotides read TGTGCCAGCGGCAGGGGGGGATATAGCAATCAGCCCCAGCATTTT. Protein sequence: CASGRGGYSNQPQHF.